This T cell receptor (beta chain) was captured in a study of blood T cell repertoires in COVID-19. V trimming: 3 bases; J trimming: 6 bases; junction bases outside the gene matches: 4. The CDR3 runs to 14 residues. Germline V lookup: CDR1 SGHNT, CDR2 YENEEA. Assay: immunoSEQ multiplex PCR; the TCRdb copy retains only in-frame clones and omits some. The sample shows 300,000 to 350,000 clones, about four fifths of them seen only once. The clonotype originates from a man aged 25-45 years with active or convalescent COVID-19. Sequenced: peripheral blood. This sequence joins TRBV11-3 and TRBJ2-1; TRBD2 aligns across 8 bases. CDR3 region: CASSFAAGVNEQFF. The CDR3 DNA follows: TGTGCCAGCAGCTTTGCAGCGGGAGTCAATGAGCAGTTCTTC.